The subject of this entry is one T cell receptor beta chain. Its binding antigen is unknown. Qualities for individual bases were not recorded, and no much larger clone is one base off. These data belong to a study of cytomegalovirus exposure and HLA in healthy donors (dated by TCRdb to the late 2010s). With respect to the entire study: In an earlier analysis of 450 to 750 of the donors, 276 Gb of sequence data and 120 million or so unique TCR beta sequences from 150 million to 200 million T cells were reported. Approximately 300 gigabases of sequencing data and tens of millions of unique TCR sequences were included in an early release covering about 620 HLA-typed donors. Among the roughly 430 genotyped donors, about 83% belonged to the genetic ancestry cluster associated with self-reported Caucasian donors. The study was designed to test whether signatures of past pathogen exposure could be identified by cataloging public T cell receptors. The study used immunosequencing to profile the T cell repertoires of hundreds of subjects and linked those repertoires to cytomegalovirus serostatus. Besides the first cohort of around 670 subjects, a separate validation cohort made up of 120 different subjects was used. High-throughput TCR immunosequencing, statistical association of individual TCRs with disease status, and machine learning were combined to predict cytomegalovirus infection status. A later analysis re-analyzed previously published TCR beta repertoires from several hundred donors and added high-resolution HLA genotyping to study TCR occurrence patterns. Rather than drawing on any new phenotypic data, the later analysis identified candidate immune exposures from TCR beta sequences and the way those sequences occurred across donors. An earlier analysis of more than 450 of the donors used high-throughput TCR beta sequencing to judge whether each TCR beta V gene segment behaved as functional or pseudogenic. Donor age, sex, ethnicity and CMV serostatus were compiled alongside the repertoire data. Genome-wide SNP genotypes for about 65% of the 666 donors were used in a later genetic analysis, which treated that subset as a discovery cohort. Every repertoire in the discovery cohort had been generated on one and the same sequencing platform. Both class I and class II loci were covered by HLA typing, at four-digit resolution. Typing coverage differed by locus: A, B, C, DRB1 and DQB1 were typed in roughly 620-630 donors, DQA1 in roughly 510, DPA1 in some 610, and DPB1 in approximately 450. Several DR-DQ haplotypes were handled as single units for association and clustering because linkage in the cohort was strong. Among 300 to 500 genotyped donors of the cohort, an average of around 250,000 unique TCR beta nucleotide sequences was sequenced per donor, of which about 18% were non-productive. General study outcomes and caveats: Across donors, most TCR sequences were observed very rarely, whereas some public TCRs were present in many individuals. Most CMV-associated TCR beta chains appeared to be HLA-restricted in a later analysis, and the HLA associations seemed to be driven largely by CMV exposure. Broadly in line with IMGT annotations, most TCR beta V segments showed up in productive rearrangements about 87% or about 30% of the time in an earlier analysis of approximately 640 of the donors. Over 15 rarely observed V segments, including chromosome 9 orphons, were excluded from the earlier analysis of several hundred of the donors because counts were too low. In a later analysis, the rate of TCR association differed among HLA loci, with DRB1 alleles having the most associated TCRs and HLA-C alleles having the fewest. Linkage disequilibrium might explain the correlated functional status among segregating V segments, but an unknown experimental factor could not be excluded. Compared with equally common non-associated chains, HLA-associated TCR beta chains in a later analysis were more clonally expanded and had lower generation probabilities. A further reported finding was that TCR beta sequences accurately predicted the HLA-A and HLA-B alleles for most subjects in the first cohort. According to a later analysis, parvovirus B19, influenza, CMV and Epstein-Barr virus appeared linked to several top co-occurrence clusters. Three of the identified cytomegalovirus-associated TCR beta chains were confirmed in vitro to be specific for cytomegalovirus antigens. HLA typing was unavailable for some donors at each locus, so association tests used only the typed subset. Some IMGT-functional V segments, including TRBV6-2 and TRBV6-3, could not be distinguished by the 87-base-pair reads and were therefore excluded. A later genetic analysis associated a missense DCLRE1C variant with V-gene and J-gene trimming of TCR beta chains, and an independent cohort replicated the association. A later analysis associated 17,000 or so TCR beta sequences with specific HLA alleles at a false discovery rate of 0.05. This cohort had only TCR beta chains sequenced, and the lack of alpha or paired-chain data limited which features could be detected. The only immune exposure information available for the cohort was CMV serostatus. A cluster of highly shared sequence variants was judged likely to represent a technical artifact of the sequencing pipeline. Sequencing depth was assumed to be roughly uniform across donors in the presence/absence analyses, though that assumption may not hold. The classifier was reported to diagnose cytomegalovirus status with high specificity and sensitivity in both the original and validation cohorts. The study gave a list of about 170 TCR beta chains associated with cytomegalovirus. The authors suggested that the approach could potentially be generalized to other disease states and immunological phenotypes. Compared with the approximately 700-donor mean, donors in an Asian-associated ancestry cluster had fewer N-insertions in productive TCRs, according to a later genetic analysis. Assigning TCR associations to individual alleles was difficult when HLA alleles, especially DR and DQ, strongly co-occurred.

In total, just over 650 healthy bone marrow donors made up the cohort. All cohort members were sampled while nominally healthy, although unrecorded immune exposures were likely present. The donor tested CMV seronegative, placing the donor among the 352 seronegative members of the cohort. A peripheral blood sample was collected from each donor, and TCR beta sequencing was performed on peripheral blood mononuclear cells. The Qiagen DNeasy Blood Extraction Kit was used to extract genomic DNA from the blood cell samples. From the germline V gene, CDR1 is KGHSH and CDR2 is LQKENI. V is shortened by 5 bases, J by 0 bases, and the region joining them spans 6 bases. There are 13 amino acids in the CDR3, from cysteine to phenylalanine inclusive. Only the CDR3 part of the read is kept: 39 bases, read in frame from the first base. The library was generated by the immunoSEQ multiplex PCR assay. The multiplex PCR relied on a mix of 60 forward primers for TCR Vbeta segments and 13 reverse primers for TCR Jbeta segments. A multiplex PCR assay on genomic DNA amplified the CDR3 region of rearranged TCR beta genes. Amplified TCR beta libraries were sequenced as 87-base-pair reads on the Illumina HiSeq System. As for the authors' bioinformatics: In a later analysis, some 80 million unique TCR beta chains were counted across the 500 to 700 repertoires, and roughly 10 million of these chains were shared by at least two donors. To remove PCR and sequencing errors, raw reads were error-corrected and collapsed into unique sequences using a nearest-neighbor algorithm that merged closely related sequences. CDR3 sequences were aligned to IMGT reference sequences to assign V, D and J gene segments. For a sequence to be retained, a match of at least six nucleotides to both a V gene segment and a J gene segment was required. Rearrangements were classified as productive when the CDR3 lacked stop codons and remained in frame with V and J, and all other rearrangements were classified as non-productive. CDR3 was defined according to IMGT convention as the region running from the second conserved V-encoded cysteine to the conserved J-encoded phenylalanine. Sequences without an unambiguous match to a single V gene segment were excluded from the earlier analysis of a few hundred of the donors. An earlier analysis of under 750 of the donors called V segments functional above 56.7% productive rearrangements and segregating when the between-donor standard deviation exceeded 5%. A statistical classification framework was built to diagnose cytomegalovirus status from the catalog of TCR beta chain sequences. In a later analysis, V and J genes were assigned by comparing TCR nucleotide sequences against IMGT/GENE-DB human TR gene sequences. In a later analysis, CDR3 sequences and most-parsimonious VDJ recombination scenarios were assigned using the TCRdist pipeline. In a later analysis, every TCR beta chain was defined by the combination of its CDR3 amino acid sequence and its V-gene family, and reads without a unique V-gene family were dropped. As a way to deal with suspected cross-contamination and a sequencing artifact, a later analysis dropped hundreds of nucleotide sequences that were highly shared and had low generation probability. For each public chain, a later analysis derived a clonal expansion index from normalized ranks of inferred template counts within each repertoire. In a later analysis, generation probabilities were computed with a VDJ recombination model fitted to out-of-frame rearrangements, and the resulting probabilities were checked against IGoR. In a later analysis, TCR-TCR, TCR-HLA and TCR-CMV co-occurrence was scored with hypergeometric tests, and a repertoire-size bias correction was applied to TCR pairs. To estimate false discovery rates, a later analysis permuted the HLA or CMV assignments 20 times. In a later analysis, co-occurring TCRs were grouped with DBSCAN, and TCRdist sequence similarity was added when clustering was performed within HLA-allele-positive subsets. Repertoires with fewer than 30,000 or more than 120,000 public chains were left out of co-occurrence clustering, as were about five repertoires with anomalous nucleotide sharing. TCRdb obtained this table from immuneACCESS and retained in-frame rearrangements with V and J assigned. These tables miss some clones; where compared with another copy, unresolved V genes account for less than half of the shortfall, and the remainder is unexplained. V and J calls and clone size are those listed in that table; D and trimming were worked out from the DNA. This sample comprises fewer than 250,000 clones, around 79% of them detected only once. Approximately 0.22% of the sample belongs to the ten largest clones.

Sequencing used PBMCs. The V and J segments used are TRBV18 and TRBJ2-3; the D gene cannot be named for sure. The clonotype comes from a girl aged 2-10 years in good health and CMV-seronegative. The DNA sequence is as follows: TGTGCCAGCTCAATGACAAGCACAGATACGCAGTATTTT. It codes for CASSMTSTDTQYF.